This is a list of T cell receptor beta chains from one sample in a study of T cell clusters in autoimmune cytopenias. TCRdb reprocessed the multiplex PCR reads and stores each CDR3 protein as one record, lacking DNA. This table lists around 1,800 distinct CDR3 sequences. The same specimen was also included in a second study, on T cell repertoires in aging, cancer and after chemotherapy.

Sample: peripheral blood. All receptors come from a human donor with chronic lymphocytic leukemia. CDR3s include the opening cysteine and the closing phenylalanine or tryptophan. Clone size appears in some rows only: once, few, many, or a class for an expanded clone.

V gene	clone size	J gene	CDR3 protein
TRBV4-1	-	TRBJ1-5	CASSQEVNQPQHF
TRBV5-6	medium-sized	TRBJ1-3	CASSLRLNRNTIYF
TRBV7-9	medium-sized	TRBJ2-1	CASSSGTGPNNEQFF
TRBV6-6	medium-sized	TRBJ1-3	CASASQGGNTIYF
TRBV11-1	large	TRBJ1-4	CASSRDSNEKLFF
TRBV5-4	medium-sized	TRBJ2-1	CASSFRQGRENEQFF
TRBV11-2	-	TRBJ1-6	CASSFSGAVEPLHF
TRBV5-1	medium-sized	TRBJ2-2	CASSLDGQGGELFF
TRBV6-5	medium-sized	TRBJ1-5	CASSPEGGARGPQHF
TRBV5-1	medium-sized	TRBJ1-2	CASSLDAGWDYGYTF
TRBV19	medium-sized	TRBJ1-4	CASSSGGYHEKLFF
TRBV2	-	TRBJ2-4	CASSDDRSRIQYF